These 19 T cell receptor beta chains originate from one sample sequenced in a study of control samples from healthy donors and cancer patients. Sequenced by immunoSEQ multiplex PCR; TCRdb stores in-frame clones only, minus some. The table lists 260,000 or so clones, 82% of them singletons, with 13% in the top ten. The specimen sequenced was PBMCs. The receptors originated from a woman aged 60 to 75 with lung cancer.

The chain carries TRBV3-1 (or the pseudogene TRBV3-2) and TRBJ1-2; possibly TRBD1 for D (6 bases). Germline V CDR1 and CDR2: LGHDT, YNNKEL (reference sequence). Deletions cut 0 bases from V and 6 bases from J, with 11 bases between. The CDR3 runs to 14 residues. Here the CDR3 reads CASSQDTAGDGYTF. The CDR3 DNA sequence: TGTGCCAGCAGCCAAGATACCGCAGGGGATGGCTACACCTTC.

This clone was detected only a few times. CDR3 coding DNA: TGCGCCAGCAGCCGGTTAACAGGGTTTGGTGAAAAACTGTTTTTT. Amino acids: CASSRLTGFGEKLFF. J is TRBJ1-4 and V is TRBV4-1, with D possibly TRBD1 on 6 matching bases. Trimming removed 4 bases at V and 7 bases at J, with 16 bases between. The CDR3 runs to 15 residues. Germline CDR1 and CDR2: MGHRA and YSYEKL.

The chain is built from TRBV10-2 and TRBJ2-1; D is undetermined. Germline V gives CDR1 WSHSY, CDR2 SAAADI. The CDR3 loop spans 14 amino acids. V lost 0 bases, J lost 1 base, and 4 bases lay in between. The chain's CDR3 is CASSESGSYNEQFF. DNA of the CDR3: TGCGCCAGCAGTGAGTCGGGGTCCTACAATGAGCAGTTCTTC.

This clone was seen just once. This chain links TRBV30 with TRBJ1-4; perhaps TRBD1 as D (5 bases). The CDR3 is 14 residues long. V gave up 3 bases and J gave up 8 bases, with 16 bases separating them. The germline V gene encodes CDR1 GTSNPN and CDR2 SVGIG (reference sequence). This CDR3 is CAWRGHWSREKLFF. Written as DNA, the CDR3 is TGTGCCTGGAGAGGACATTGGTCCCGAGAAAAACTGTTTTTT.

The chain has TRBV28 and TRBJ2-7, with D unclear. V shed 7 bases and J shed 2 bases, with 9 bases lying between them. The CDR3 is made up of 12 amino acids. Per germline, CDR1 MDHEN and CDR2 SYDVKM. CDR3 DNA sequence: TGTGCCAGCACAATCTCGACCTACGAGCAGTACTTC. Translated, it gives CASTISTYEQYF.

The chain employs TRBV19 and TRBJ2-2, with D maybe TRBD2 (6 bases). This CDR3 spans 15 amino acids. The V end lost 1 base, the J end lost 0 bases, and 6 bases lay between the germline ends. Germline V gene data show CDR1 as LNHDA and CDR2 as SQIVND (reference sequence). The CDR3 nucleotides are TGTGCCAGTAGTATAGCGGGGGCGAACACCGGGGAGCTGTTTTTT. Protein sequence: CASSIAGANTGELFF.

This clone appeared a few times. J is TRBJ1-6 and V is TRBV5-4; a possible D gene is TRBD1 (6 bases). The CDR3 extends over 14 amino acids. Germline V gene lookup returns CDR1 SGHNT and CDR2 YYREEE (reference sequence). V lost 1 base to trimming and J lost 8 bases, with 10 bases between them. CDR3 sequence reads: CASSLQNRDSPLHF. DNA for the CDR3: TGTGCCAGCAGCTTGCAGAACAGGGATTCACCCCTCCACTTT. Full variable domain (remainder filled in from reference TRBV5-4 and TRBJ1-6): ETGVTQSPTHLIKTRGQQVTLRCSSQSGHNTVSWYQQALGQGPQFIFQYYREEENGRGNFPPRFSGLQFPNYSSELNVNALELDDSALYLCASSLQNRDSPLHFGNGTRLTVT.

V usage is TRBV7-6 and J usage is TRBJ2-3; D might be TRBD2 (6 bases). The CDR3 sequence is 15 residues long. CDR1 SGHVS and CDR2 FNYEAQ come from the germline V gene. V was shortened by 5 bases and J by 4 bases, with 16 bases between the two germline ends. In DNA form, the CDR3 reads TGTGCCAGCAGCACCCCGGGACTGGGGTCAGATACGCAGTATTTT. Its translation: CASSTPGLGSDTQYF.

This rearrangement joins TRBV4-2 to TRBJ2-7, with a weak D call TRBD1 (6 bases). Trimming left V 0 bases short and J 1 base short, with 19 bases between. The CDR3 is 18 amino acids. Germline V CDR1 and CDR2: LGHNA, YNFKEQ. CDR3 coding DNA: TGTGCCAGCAGCCAAGAGGAAACAGGGCACGTACGGTCCTACGAGCAGTACTTC. Residues: CASSQEETGHVRSYEQYF.

The chain couples TRBV7-6 to TRBJ1-6, with 7 bases identical to TRBD1. The germline CDR1 and CDR2 sequences are SGHVS and FNYEAQ. V shed 1 base and J 7 bases; nucleotides not matched to a gene: 7. This CDR3 contains 16 residues. The CDR3 loop is CASSLGPTGYNSPLHF. CDR3 nucleotides: TGTGCCAGCAGCTTAGGGCCGACAGGGTACAATTCACCCCTCCACTTT.

The gene calls are TRBV2 and TRBJ1-4; D unclear. There are 15 residues in the CDR3. V dropped 11 bases and J dropped 0 bases, with 16 bases sitting between them. From germline, CDR1 is SNHLY and CDR2 FYNNEI. CDR3: CASTLTDATNEKLFF. The DNA for the CDR3 is TGTGCCTCCACTCTAACGGATGCAACTAATGAAAAACTGTTTTTT.

Remarks on this clone: The sample carries other DNA sequences with the same CDR3. The V call is TRBV2, the J call TRBJ2-7; 7 nucleotides align to TRBD1. Germline V gene data show CDR1 as SNHLY and CDR2 as FYNNEI. The trim removed 6 bases at V and 2 bases at J, leaving 4 bases unmatched. The CDR3 totals 13 residues. For the CDR3, the DNA is TGTGCCAGCAGAAGACAGGGAACCTACGAGCAGTACTTC. Amino acids: CASRRQGTYEQYF.

Here the CDR3 DNA reads TGTGCCAGCAGCGTACACCAGCGGGGGAGGTCCGGGGAGCTGTTTTTT. Protein product: CASSVHQRGRSGELFF. This chain joins TRBV9 and TRBJ2-2, with 8 bases lining up with TRBD2. Trimming cost V 1 base and J 6 bases; bases outside gene matches: 8. This CDR3 region has 16 residues. Germline V gene data show CDR1 as SGDLS and CDR2 as YYNGEE.

The chain employs TRBV9 and TRBJ2-7, with TRBD2 identical over 7 bases. Unmatched junction bases numbered 6, after V lost 0 bases and J lost 3 bases. The CDR3 contains 15 residues. Germline CDR1 reads SGDLS; CDR2 reads YYNGEE. DNA of the CDR3: TGTGCCAGCAGCGTAGCTGCTAGCGGAGACTACGAGCAGTACTTC. This translates into CASSVAASGDYEQYF. Variable domain in full (rest from reference TRBV9 and TRBJ2-7): DSGVTQTPKHLITATGQRVTLRCSPRSGDLSVYWYQQSLDQGLQFLIQYYNGEERAKGNILERFSAQQFPDLHSELNLSSLELGDSALYFCASSVAASGDYEQYFGPGTRLTVT.

The J gene is TRBJ1-1, the V gene TRBV18; no clear D gene. Germline CDR1 is KGHSH and CDR2 is LQKENI. The ends were cut back, 4 bases at V and 7 bases at J, with 13 bases in the middle. The CDR3 covers 13 residues. CDR3 in amino acids: CASSQERSNEAFF. DNA for the CDR3: TGTGCCAGCTCACAGGAAAGGTCAAATGAAGCTTTCTTT. Drawing the rest from reference TRBV18 and TRBJ1-1, the complete variable domain is NAGVMQNPRHLVRRRGQEARLRCSPMKGHSHVYWYRQLPEEGLKFMVYLQKENIIDESGMPKERFSAEFPKEGPSILRIQQVVRGDSAAYFCASSQERSNEAFFGQGTRLTVV.

This chain uses TRBV5-1 with TRBJ1-1; weak D call: TRBD1 (6 bases). This CDR3 spans 13 amino acids. Germline assignment: CDR1 SGHRS and CDR2 YFSETQ. V dropped 7 bases and J dropped 2 bases, with 12 bases sitting between them. CDR3 sequence: CASSPGHNTEAFF. The CDR3 DNA reads TGCGCCAGCTCTCCGGGACACAACACTGAAGCTTTCTTT. The complete variable domain, with remaining parts taken from reference TRBV5-1 and TRBJ1-1, reads KAGVTQTPRYLIKTRGQQVTLSCSPISGHRSVSWYQQTPGQGLQFLFEYFSETQRNKGNFPGRFSGRQFSNSRSEMNVSTLELGDSALYLCASSPGHNTEAFFGQGTRLTVV.

This chain joins TRBV30 and TRBJ2-2; 8 nucleotides line up with TRBD2. Trimming took 5 bases from V and 12 from J; bases not matched to a gene: 17. Germline CDR1 GTSNPN, CDR2 SVGIG (reference sequence). CDR3 size: 15 residues. The CDR3 nucleotides are TGTGCCTGGGGGGGGGCGGTAACTAGCGGTGGGAAGCTGTTTTTT. Translation: CAWGGAVTSGGKLFF.

The chain combines TRBV28 with TRBJ1-2, with D uncertain. CDR1 and CDR2 (germline): MDHEN, SYDVKM. The CDR3 spans 16 residues. Between the trimmed V and J ends, which lost 1 base and 0 bases, there was a span of 12 bases. The CDR3 nucleotides read TGTGCCAGCAGTTTATACTCGGCCAGGACTAACTATGGCTACACCTTC. This sequence encodes CASSLYSARTNYGYTF.

This clone was seen a single time. This chain links TRBV24-1 with TRBJ1-3; TRBD1 agrees at 7 bases. The CDR3 totals 16 residues. In germline, CDR1 is KGHDR, CDR2 SFDVKD. V was pared by 8 bases and J by 0 bases, with 9 bases of the junction left unmatched. This chain's CDR3 is CATIFPGQVSGNTIYF. The CDR3 DNA reads TGTGCCACCATTTTTCCAGGACAGGTCTCTGGAAACACCATATATTTT.